This T cell receptor beta chain came from a study of shared clonotypes between healthy human individuals (dated by TCRdb to 2019 to 2021). Concerning the study at large: The cohort included three men and a couple of women between 18 and 49 years of age. Per donor, leukapheresis produced somewhere between about 0.94 and 8.9 billion PBMCs. Different laboratories and diverse techniques were used to prepare libraries and sequence TCR repertoires, to increase sequencing depth and limit assay-specific biases. For each donor, CD4 naive and CD4 memory were each given three plates, CD8 naive was given two plates, and CD8 memory was given one plate. The study deeply sequenced blood TCR repertoires of five healthy adults to estimate repertoire size and the extent of clonotype sharing between individuals. General conclusions and limits of the study: The genetic and exposure-history diversity represented was limited by the small number of donors. Compared with non-shared clonotypes, clonotypes shared by all four sorted-subset donors had higher generation probabilities. Naive subsets generally had larger estimated clonotype richness than memory subsets. Pairwise subsampling led to the expectation that sequencing depth would affect the degree of clonotype sharing among donors. Across a handful of donors, roughly 5.1% of naive CD4, roughly 3.4% of naive CD8, under 2.5% of memory CD4, and approximately 0.42% of memory CD8 clonotypes were shared. Incomplete sequencing was indicated by rarefaction of sorted-subset datasets, despite the large sequencing depth. Sampling was limited to blood, and TCR repertoires in tissue likely differ from TCR repertoires in blood.

This clone was observed many times. The clone's antigen remains unknown. No much larger clonotype is one base removed from it; base qualities were not supplied. The donors were healthy, HIV-negative adults with no recently reported acute infections or vaccinations. Every donor was a Caucasian adult residing in Nashville, Tennessee, USA. CD4+ T cells were enriched by magnetic negative selection, after which naive cells were positively selected on CD45RA and the negative fraction was taken as the memory subset. After blood collection by leukapheresis, PBMCs were isolated using Ficoll-Histopaque density gradient centrifugation and then cryopreserved in the vapor phase of liquid nitrogen. Analytical flow cytometry was used to check the purity and quantity of every magnetically sorted T cell population. From each sorted fraction, genomic DNA was isolated and quantified by UV absorbance on a Nanodrop 2000c.

Using the deep immunoSEQ assay, multiplex PCR amplified TCR CDR3 regions from genomic DNA. For each cell subset, the extracted genomic DNA was distributed evenly across all wells of several immunoSEQ 96-well plates, and each plate served as one replicate. For sorted subsets, each replicate PCR was loaded with 200 to 250 ng genomic DNA, equivalent to 25,000 to 35,000 T cell genomes. Purified libraries were measured with a Qubit 3.0 fluorometer, size-checked on a Bioanalyzer 2100, and measured again with the KAPA Library Quantification kit. Each immunoSEQ 96-well plate was sequenced on its own single-read 150-cycle Illumina NextSeq 550 flow cell. The source study handled its data this way. The immunoSEQ output contained only junctional sequences without quality scores, so filtering could not match that applied to full-length reads. Sequences were annotated with PyIR, a Python wrapper for IgBLAST v1.9, using IMGT germline references to assign V/J genes and CDR3. Reads with weak V/J assignments (E-value above 1e-6), missing CDR3, stop codons, out-of-frame junctions, or ambiguous translated residues were removed. V3J clonotypes were defined by identical inferred V gene, J gene, and CDR3 amino acid sequence. To compute the percentage overlap between repertoires, the number of shared unique clonotypes was divided by the size of the smaller repertoire. Three approaches were used to assess repertoire richness: RTK rarefaction, the Chao1 estimator, and Recon v2.1 estimates of unobserved clonotypes. Generation probabilities for all TCRbeta clonotypes obtained by the gDNA method from a handful of donors were computed using OLGA. Drawn from immuneACCESS, this table holds only the in-frame rearrangements with V and J called that TCRdb kept. Clones are partly lost; checked studies trace under half to an unresolved V gene and leave the rest unexplained. V and J calls plus clone size are reproduced from that table; the DNA served to infer D and trimming. The sample includes 600,000 to 750,000 clones, with roughly 78% observed a single time. The top ten constitute 1.8% of the sample.

The sample comprised memory CD4+ T cells sorted from blood. This specimen's cell subset or site label, interpreted: CD45RA-negative fraction. The clonotype was recovered from a woman in her 30s in good health.

The DNA sequence follows: TGTGCCGTCCGGGGGGGATACACAGATACGCAGTATTTT. This is translated as CAVRGGYTDTQYF. Recombination connected TRBV25-1 to TRBJ2-3; 8 of the junction bases match TRBD2. From a lookup of the germline V gene, CDR1 and CDR2 are MGHDK and SYGVNS. Trimming accounts for 11 bases at V and 2 bases at J, while the number of junction bases matched to no gene is 6. From cysteine to phenylalanine, the CDR3 is 13 amino acids long. The only DNA kept is the CDR3, 39 bases in frame from the first base.